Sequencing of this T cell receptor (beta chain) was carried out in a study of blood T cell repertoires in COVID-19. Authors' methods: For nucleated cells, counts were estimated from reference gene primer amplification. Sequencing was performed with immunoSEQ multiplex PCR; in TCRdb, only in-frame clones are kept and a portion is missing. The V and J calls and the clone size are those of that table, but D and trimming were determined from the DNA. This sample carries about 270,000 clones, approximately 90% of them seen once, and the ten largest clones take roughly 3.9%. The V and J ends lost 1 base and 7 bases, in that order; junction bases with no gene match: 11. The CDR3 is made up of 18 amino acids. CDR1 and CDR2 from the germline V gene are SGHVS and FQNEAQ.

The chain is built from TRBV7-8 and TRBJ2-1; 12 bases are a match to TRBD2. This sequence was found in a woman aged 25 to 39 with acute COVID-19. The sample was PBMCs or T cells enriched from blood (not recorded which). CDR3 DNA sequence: TGTGCCAGCAGCTTAGGGGGGCTAGCGGGAGGGCTGAGGAATGAGCAGTTCTTC. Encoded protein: CASSLGGLAGGLRNEQFF.